One sample yielded the 29 T cell receptor beta chains listed below, sequenced in a study of blood T cell repertoires in COVID-19. The data were produced by immunoSEQ multiplex PCR, yet TCRdb's version contains in-frame clones alone and is incomplete. This sample has 90,000 to 120,000 clones, with 65% to 90% found just once. The sample consisted of PBMCs or T cells enriched from blood (not recorded which). The source is a woman between 45 and 65 years old who had recovered from COVID-19.

The rearrangement uses TRBV28 and TRBJ1-2; D is unresolved. The CDR3 has 16 amino acids. CDR1 and CDR2 from the germline V gene are MDHEN and SYDVKM. V was pared by 4 bases and J by 4 bases, with 19 bases between. The CDR3 DNA is TGTGCCAGCAGTTCTCTACGCGGGGTTGAGGGCTATGGCTACACCTTC. It codes for CASSSLRGVEGYGYTF.

The chain employs TRBV11-3 and TRBJ2-1, with 8 bases aligning to TRBD1. Germline CDR1 reads SGHNT; CDR2 reads YENEEA. This CDR3 region has 15 residues. Trimming at V came to 5 bases and at J to 7 bases, leaving 10 bases not matched to a gene. The CDR3 sequence: CASSPRTGMSNEQFF. The DNA for the CDR3 is TGTGCCAGCAGCCCACGGACAGGGATGAGTAATGAGCAGTTCTTC.

The V call is TRBV5-6, the J call TRBJ2-7; 14 bases fit TRBD2. Germline CDR1 is SGHDT and CDR2 is YYEEEE. Trimming cost V 4 bases and J 8 bases; bases outside gene matches: 8. There are 15 residues in the CDR3. CDR3 sequence reads: CASSAPGLAGVQQYF. In nucleotides, the CDR3 is TGTGCCAGCAGCGCTCCGGGACTAGCGGGAGTACAGCAGTACTTC.

The chain has TRBV6-5 and TRBJ2-4; D might be TRBD2 (6 bases). The CDR3 runs 14 residues. Germline values: CDR1 MNHEY, CDR2 SVGAGI. Trimming pared 6 bases from V and 3 bases from J, leaving 12 bases between. Here the CDR3 reads CASSRDWGKNIQYF. CDR3 nucleotides: TGTGCCAGCAGCCGGGACTGGGGCAAAAACATTCAGTACTTC.

The gene calls are TRBV19 and TRBJ1-5; D possibly corresponds to TRBD1 (5 bases). Trimming left V 4 bases short and J 2 bases short, with 12 bases between. CDR3 length equals 15 residues. Germline CDR1 and CDR2: LNHDA and SQIVND (reference sequence). CDR3 DNA: TGTGCCAGTAGTACCGTGTTACAGGGCAATCAGCCCCAGCATTTT. Protein: CASSTVLQGNQPQHF.

The chain employs TRBV4-2 and TRBJ2-1; maybe TRBD2 (6 bases). V lost 3 bases and J lost 1, with 13 bases in between. The V gene's germline CDR1 is LGHNA and CDR2 YNFKEQ. CDR3 size: 16 residues. The CDR3 DNA reads as TGTGCCAGCAGCCAGGGCGGGGCGGTTTCCTACAATGAGCAGTTCTTC. Translation: CASSQGGAVSYNEQFF.

This chain joins TRBV11-2 and TRBJ1-1; 9 bases agree with TRBD1. Losses at the gene ends were 3 bases for V and 1 base for J; bases not matched to a gene: 3. The CDR3 runs 15 residues. Germline CDR1 is SGHAT and CDR2 is FQNNGV. The CDR3 DNA reads TGTGCCAGCAGCTTGGACAGGGGCGCGAACACTGAAGCTTTCTTT. Translating gives CASSLDRGANTEAFF.

The chain combines TRBV18 with TRBJ1-2; D is perhaps TRBD1 (5 bases). Germline V CDR1 and CDR2: KGHSH, LQKENI. This CDR3 comprises 14 residues. V was clipped by 6 bases and J by 7 bases, with 18 bases between them. CDR3 protein: CASSPIGGAPGYTF. The CDR3 region has the DNA TGTGCCAGCTCCCCAATAGGAGGGGCCCCTGGCTACACCTTC.

V gene TRBV3-1 (or the pseudogene TRBV3-2) combines with J gene TRBJ2-1, with 11 bases that match TRBD2. With V trimmed by 9 bases and J by 7 bases, 8 bases remained unmatched. The CDR3 sequence is 14 residues long. Germline V gene data show CDR1 as LGHDT and CDR2 as YNNKEL (reference sequence). CDR3 amino acids: CASQIAGGVNEQFF. The DNA of the CDR3 is TGTGCCAGTCAGATAGCGGGAGGGGTAAATGAGCAGTTCTTC.

This chain connects TRBV7-3 to TRBJ2-1; D is possibly TRBD1 (5 bases). Germline V lookup: CDR1 SGHTA, CDR2 FQGTGA. V dropped 2 bases and J dropped 1 base, with 9 bases sitting between them. The CDR3 spans 15 residues. The CDR3 sequence: CASSLFGASYNEQFF. The CDR3 DNA reads as TGTGCCAGCAGCTTATTTGGGGCTTCCTACAATGAGCAGTTCTTC.

The genes are TRBV9 and TRBJ2-2; 12 bases are a match to TRBD2. The V segment lost 4 bases and the J segment 6 bases; nucleotides outside the gene matches: 7. Germline V gives CDR1 SGDLS, CDR2 YYNGEE. The CDR3 sequence is 16 residues long. The DNA of the CDR3 is TGTGCCAGCAGCCAGACTAGCGGGAGTATCCCCGGGGAGCTGTTTTTT. Translated, it gives CASSQTSGSIPGELFF.

The chain recombines TRBV11-2 with TRBJ2-3, with 8 positions matching TRBD2. V was pared by 0 bases and J by 9 bases, with 8 bases of the junction left unmatched. Germline V gives CDR1 SGHAT, CDR2 FQNNGV. This CDR3 is built from 15 residues. The CDR3: CASSLDLSGSYTQYF. The CDR3 DNA sequence: TGTGCCAGCAGCTTAGATCTGAGCGGGAGCTACACGCAGTATTTT.

This chain connects TRBV19 to TRBJ1-5; TRBD1 agrees at 9 bases. Per germline, CDR1 LNHDA and CDR2 SQIVND (reference sequence). The CDR3 loop spans 17 amino acids. V trimming: 7 bases; J trimming: 4 bases; junction bases outside the gene matches: 14. CDR3 nucleotides: TGTGCCAGTATTCAATTTCCGGACAGGGGTAGTAATCAGCCCCAGCATTTT. As protein: CASIQFPDRGSNQPQHF. The full variable domain, rest sourced from reference TRBV19 and TRBJ1-5, is DGGITQSPKYLFRKEGQNVTLSCEQNLNHDAMYWYRQDPGQGLRLIYYSQIVNDFQKGDIAEGYSVSREKKESFPLTVTSAQKNPTAFYLCASIQFPDRGSNQPQHFGDGTRLSIL.

This clone has a handful of counts. The J gene is TRBJ1-4, the V gene TRBV7-9; no firm D call. Per germline, CDR1 SEHNR and CDR2 FQNEAQ (reference sequence). The V gene lost 4 bases and the J gene lost 5 bases, with 17 bases spanning the gap. The CDR3 loop spans 16 amino acids. Written as DNA, the CDR3 is TGTGCCAGCAGCTCAAAAAAACAGCTTTCCAATGAAAAACTGTTTTTT. This codes for CASSSKKQLSNEKLFF.

DNA for the CDR3: TGTGCCAGCAGCATCGGGGGGCCTCAAGAGACCCAGTACTTC. It specifies CASSIGGPQETQYF. This rearrangement joins TRBV5-6 to TRBJ2-5; possible D gene TRBD2, 7 bases. In germline, CDR1 is SGHDT, CDR2 YYEEEE. The CDR3 has 14 residues. Deletions cut 4 bases from V and 2 bases from J, with 12 bases between.

This rearrangement joins TRBV28 to TRBJ2-2, with D tentatively TRBD1 (6 bases). With 1 base removed from V and 6 bases from J, the gap between germline ends came to 9 bases. This CDR3 is 14 amino acids long. The germline gives CDR1 MDHEN, CDR2 SYDVKM. For the CDR3, the DNA is TGTGCCAGCAGTTTATACAGGGAATCCGGGGAGCTGTTTTTT. As protein: CASSLYRESGELFF.

The V call is TRBV25-1, the J call TRBJ1-4, with 7 bases aligning to TRBD1. The CDR3 covers 17 residues. CDR1 and CDR2 (germline): MGHDK, SYGVNS. Trimming cost V 3 bases and J 4 bases; bases outside gene matches: 11. The CDR3 spells CASSDLGQDYFNEKLFF. The CDR3 bases are TGTGCCAGCAGTGACCTCGGACAGGATTATTTTAATGAAAAACTGTTTTTT. Filled out from reference TRBV25-1 and TRBJ1-4, the complete variable domain reads EADIYQTPRYLVIGTGKKITLECSQTMGHDKMYWYQQDPGMELHLIHYSYGVNSTEKGDLSSESTVSRIRTEHFPLTLESARPSHTSQYLCASSDLGQDYFNEKLFFGSGTQLSVL.

The chain combines TRBV3-1 (or the pseudogene TRBV3-2) with TRBJ2-1; D is unclear. The V and J ends lost 4 bases and 6 bases respectively, with 10 bases between them. The CDR3 runs 13 residues. Germline CDR1 reads LGHDT; CDR2 reads YNNKEL (reference sequence). The CDR3 region has the DNA TGTGCCAGCAGCCTCAGACTTCCCAATGAGCAGTTCTTC. Its translation is CASSLRLPNEQFF.

This chain links TRBV12-3 or TRBV12-4 with TRBJ1-2, with D perhaps TRBD1 (5 bases). V was clipped by 6 bases and J by 8 bases, with 13 bases between them. The CDR3 spans 12 residues. This CDR3 reads CASSLSRAGYTF. In nucleotides, the CDR3 is TGTGCCAGCAGCCTTAGCAGGGCCGGCTACACCTTC.

The chain combines TRBV6-5 with TRBJ1-6, with a tentative D call TRBD1 (6 bases). CDR1 and CDR2 from the germline V gene are MNHEY and SVGAGI. Trimming cost V 6 bases and J 9 bases, with 18 bases left between them. The CDR3 length is 15 residues. CDR3 in amino acids: CASSLGQNLGSPLHF. The CDR3 region has the DNA TGTGCCAGCAGCCTAGGACAGAACCTTGGTTCACCCCTCCACTTT.

This sequence joins TRBV19 and TRBJ1-1; 7 bases fit TRBD1. This CDR3 is built from 13 residues. Germline V gene lookup returns CDR1 LNHDA and CDR2 SQIVND (reference sequence). The junction had 4 bases not matched to a gene; V was cut back by 4 bases and J by 5 bases. This CDR3 is CASSNRGATEAFF. CDR3 bases: TGTGCCAGTAGTAACAGGGGAGCGACTGAAGCTTTCTTT.

The rearrangement uses TRBV7-9 and TRBJ1-1, with unresolved D. V lost 3 bases and J 8 bases, leaving 13 bases between the germline ends. The CDR3 extends over 13 amino acids. Looked up from germline, CDR1 is SEHNR and CDR2 is FQNEAQ (reference sequence). CDR3 region: CASSFPVLAEAFF. CDR3 bases: TGTGCCAGCAGCTTCCCCGTCCTGGCAGAAGCTTTCTTT.

There are a few counts of this clone. This rearrangement joins TRBV6-5 to TRBJ2-5, with 7 nucleotides matching TRBD1. Germline CDR1 is MNHEY and CDR2 is SVGAGI. V was pared by 2 bases and J by 5 bases, with 5 bases of the junction left unmatched. The CDR3 has 14 amino acids. CDR3 protein: CASSYTQGVETQYF. The CDR3, as DNA: TGTGCCAGCAGTTACACCCAGGGGGTCGAGACCCAGTACTTC.

V usage is TRBV5-8 and J usage is TRBJ1-5, with D possibly TRBD1 on 6 matching bases. CDR3 length: 15 amino acids. CDR1 and CDR2 (germline): SGHTS, YDEGEE. The germline V and J ends were trimmed by 0 bases and 4 bases, with 11 bases remaining between them. The CDR3 sequence is CASSLGDRHNQPQHF. CDR3 sequence (DNA): TGTGCCAGCAGCTTGGGAGACAGGCATAATCAGCCCCAGCATTTT.

The gene calls are TRBV7-2 and TRBJ1-1; D is undetermined. V lost 1 base, J lost 1 base, and 7 bases lay in between. The germline gives CDR1 SGHTA, CDR2 FQGNSA. The CDR3 is 14 amino acids. CDR3 bases: TGTGCCAGCAGCTTAGACAGTGGGAACACTGAAGCTTTCTTT. Protein: CASSLDSGNTEAFF.

V gene TRBV19 combines with J gene TRBJ2-7, with D possibly being TRBD1 (7 bases). The CDR3 contains 13 residues. V lost 3 bases, J lost 6 bases, and 12 bases lay in between. Germline-derived CDR1 and CDR2 are LNHDA and SQIVND (reference sequence). DNA of the CDR3: TGTGCCAGTAGTATCAACAGGGGAGGCGAGCAGTACTTC. Translating gives CASSINRGGEQYF.

This chain joins TRBV5-1 and TRBJ2-2; D unclear. This CDR3 region has 14 residues. Trimming shortened V by 1 base and J by 4 bases, and 8 bases separated the two germline ends. Germline V gene lookup returns CDR1 SGHRS and CDR2 YFSETQ. CDR3 sequence reads: CASSLRVSTGELFF. The CDR3 nucleotides are TGCGCCAGCAGCTTGCGGGTCAGCACCGGGGAGCTGTTTTTT.

The CDR3 DNA follows: TGTGCCAGCAGCTCCTCTAGCACAGATACGCAGTATTTT. Translated: CASSSSSTDTQYF. The chain combines TRBV7-9 with TRBJ2-3, with D hard to call. CDR3 length equals 13 residues. Trimming took 4 bases from V and 0 from J, leaving 5 bases between them. CDR1 and CDR2 (germline): SEHNR, FQNEAQ (reference sequence).

This chain uses TRBV10-1 with TRBJ1-4; perhaps TRBD1 as D (6 bases). Trimming took 2 bases from V and 3 from J, leaving 10 bases between them. CDR3 length equals 15 residues. Germline V gene data show CDR1 as WNHNN and CDR2 as SYGVQD (reference sequence). CDR3 region: CASSETTGSNEKLFF. In DNA, the CDR3 is TGCGCCAGCAGTGAGACGACAGGCTCTAATGAAAAACTGTTTTTT.